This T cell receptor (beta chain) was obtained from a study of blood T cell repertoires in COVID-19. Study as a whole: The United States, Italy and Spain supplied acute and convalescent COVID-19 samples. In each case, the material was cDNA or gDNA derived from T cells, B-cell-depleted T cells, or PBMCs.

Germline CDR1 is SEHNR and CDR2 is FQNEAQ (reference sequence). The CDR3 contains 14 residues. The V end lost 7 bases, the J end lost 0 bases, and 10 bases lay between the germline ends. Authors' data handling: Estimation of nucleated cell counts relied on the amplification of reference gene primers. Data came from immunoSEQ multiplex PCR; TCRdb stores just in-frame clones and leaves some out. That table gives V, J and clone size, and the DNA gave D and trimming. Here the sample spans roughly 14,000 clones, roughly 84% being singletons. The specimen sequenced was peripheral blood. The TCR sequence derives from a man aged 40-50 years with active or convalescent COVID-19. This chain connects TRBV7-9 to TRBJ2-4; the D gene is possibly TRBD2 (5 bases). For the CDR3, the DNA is TGTGCCAGCACGACCCGGGAAGCCAAAAACATTCAGTACTTC. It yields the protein CASTTREAKNIQYF.